The 30 T cell receptor beta chains listed next were all sequenced from one sample in a study of T-cell memory formation after mild COVID-19. TCRdb re-analysed the 5' RACE reads in MiXCR, keeping a single row per CDR3 protein. The sample records about 250,000 distinct CDR3 sequences, roughly 17% being singletons. Sequencing was performed on PBMCs or a T cell subset sorted from them (not recorded which). All receptors come from a man younger than 35 who had mild COVID-19 (a few samples of this study predate the infection). Cell type and time point are not known.

The chain is built from TRBV27 and TRBJ2-3, with TRBD2 identical over 10 bases. This CDR3 is 18 amino acids long. CDR1 and CDR2 from the germline V gene are MNHEY and SMNVEV (reference sequence). The V gene end was trimmed by 0 bases and the J gene end by 2 bases; junction bases not matched to a gene: 8. In DNA, the CDR3 is TGTGCCAGCAGTTTATCTGTCCTAGCGGGGGATCTCACAGATACGCAGTATTTT. The encoded protein is CASSLSVLAGDLTDTQYF.

This clonotype showed up just a few times. The chain joins TRBV6-2 or TRBV6-3 to TRBJ2-1; 11 nucleotides align to TRBD1. The CDR3 runs 15 residues. Unmatched junction bases numbered 4, after V lost 2 bases and J lost 7 bases. CDR1 and CDR2 from the germline V gene are MNHEY and SVGEGT. The CDR3 sequence is CASSYPGQGANEQFF. In DNA form, the CDR3 reads TGTGCCAGCAGTTACCCAGGACAGGGGGCGAATGAGCAGTTCTTC.

This clonotype was found a few times. This chain links TRBV29-1 with TRBJ1-2; no definite D call. The CDR3 is 11 residues long. Germline V gene lookup returns CDR1 SQVTM and CDR2 ANQGSEA. With 3 bases removed from V and 6 bases from J, the gap between germline ends came to 8 bases. The CDR3 sequence is CSVETGNGYTF. The CDR3, as DNA: TGCAGCGTTGAGACGGGTAATGGCTACACCTTC.

The table lists this clonotype with a few counts. The chain carries TRBV11-2 and TRBJ1-6; TRBD1 matches 9 bases. V lost 5 bases and J lost 7; bases outside the gene matches: 6. CDR3 size: 15 residues. From germline, CDR1 is SGHAT and CDR2 FQNNGV. The CDR3 region is CASSLGQGRNSPLHF. The CDR3, as DNA: TGTGCCAGCAGCCTTGGACAGGGGAGGAATTCACCCCTCCACTTT.

In its sample, this clonotype was seen a few times. The rearrangement links TRBV6-2 or TRBV6-3 to TRBJ1-1, with a weak D call TRBD1 (5 bases). Germline V gene sequence: CDR1 MNHEY, CDR2 SVGEGT. Between the trimmed V and J ends, which lost 7 bases and 2 bases, there was a span of 17 bases. The CDR3 has 15 amino acids. Here the CDR3 DNA reads TGTGCCAGCACCCCAAGGGGCAGGCCAAACACTGAAGCTTTCTTT. Amino acid sequence: CASTPRGRPNTEAFF.

This clonotype was observed a handful of times. J is TRBJ2-7 and V is TRBV7-9; 7 bases are shared with TRBD1. The CDR3 has 15 amino acids. V gave up 4 bases and J gave up 4 bases; unmatched junction bases: 10. Germline CDR1 reads SEHNR; CDR2 reads FQNEAQ (reference sequence). CDR3 residues: CASSSTRTGIYEQYV. In DNA, the CDR3 is TGTGCCAGCAGCTCCACACGGACAGGAATATACGAGCAGTACGTC.

There are a few counts of this clonotype. The rearrangement joins TRBV20-1 to TRBJ2-3; D assignment may be TRBD1 or TRBD2 (6 bases each). V was cut by 7 bases and J by 2 bases, with 19 bases left in between. CDR3 size: 15 residues. The germline V gene encodes CDR1 DFQATT and CDR2 SNEGSKA (reference sequence). Here the CDR3 reads CSGLLPGALTDTQYF. The DNA for the CDR3 is TGCAGTGGACTTCTCCCGGGGGCCCTCACAGATACGCAGTATTTT.

This clonotype appeared a few times. This chain uses TRBV6-4 with TRBJ2-5, with D possibly matching TRBD1 (6 bases). The CDR3 is 13 amino acids. Germline loops: CDR1 MRHNA, CDR2 SNTAGT. Trimming stripped 7 bases from V and 5 bases from J, with 14 bases between. The CDR3 DNA reads as TGTGCCAGCATCGGTTACAGGGCTGAGACCCAGTACTTC. Translating gives CASIGYRAETQYF.

The gene calls are TRBV5-1 and TRBJ1-4; perhaps TRBD1 as D (6 bases). Germline-derived CDR1 and CDR2 are SGHRS and YFSETQ. The CDR3 runs 13 residues. Between the trimmed V and J ends, which lost 5 bases and 7 bases, there was a span of 12 bases. CDR3 nucleotides: TGCGCCAGCAGAGGGGGGTCGGGTGAAAAACTGTTTTTT. It codes for CASRGGSGEKLFF.

This clonotype has a count of ten or more. The genes are TRBV7-6 and TRBJ2-1; D not certain. Germline CDR1 and CDR2: SGHVS and FNYEAQ. CDR3 size: 17 residues. Trimming removed 1 base from V and 0 bases from J, with 13 bases in between. Here the CDR3 reads CASSLGATMGSYNEQFF. The CDR3 DNA follows: TGTGCCAGCAGCTTAGGGGCTACCATGGGCTCCTACAATGAGCAGTTCTTC.

In its sample, this clonotype was seen a few times. J is TRBJ2-5 and V is TRBV30; the match to TRBD2 covers 12 bases. CDR1 is GTSNPN, CDR2 SVGIG, per germline (reference sequence). This CDR3 has 14 residues. The junction had 6 bases not matched to a gene; V was cut back by 4 bases and J by 6 bases. DNA of the CDR3: TGTGCCTGGACTAGCGGGGGGGCTTTGAAGACCCAGTACTTC. Translated, it gives CAWTSGGALKTQYF. The full variable domain, rest sourced from reference TRBV30 and TRBJ2-5, is SQTIHQWPATLVQPVGSPLSLECTVEGTSNPNLYWYRQAAGRGLQLLFYSVGIGQISSEVPQNLSASRPQDRQFILSSKKLLLSDSGFYLCAWTSGGALKTQYFGPGTRLLVL.

The V call is TRBV10-3, the J call TRBJ1-1; D unresolved. The CDR3 spans 14 residues. The germline CDR1 and CDR2 sequences are ENHRY and SYGVKD. Trimming left V 3 bases short and J 5 bases short, with 13 bases between. In nucleotides, the CDR3 is TGTGCCATCAGTGAACAATTGGGAGGGACTGAAGCTTTCTTT. This codes for CAISEQLGGTEAFF.

The genes are TRBV6-5 and TRBJ2-2; 11 nucleotides match TRBD2. The CDR3 has 15 amino acids. V dropped 5 bases and J dropped 1; count of bases not matched to a gene: 0. Germline V lookup: CDR1 MNHEY, CDR2 SVGAGI. The CDR3 loop is CASSTSGGNTGELFF. DNA of the CDR3: TGTGCCAGCAGTACTAGCGGGGGGAACACCGGGGAGCTGTTTTTT.

The CDR3: CASSVTSGSTDTQYF. DNA for the CDR3: TGTGCCAGTAGTGTGACTAGCGGTAGCACAGATACGCAGTATTTT. This chain joins TRBV19 and TRBJ2-3; 9 positions agree with TRBD2. The CDR3 is 15 residues long. Trimming took 5 bases from V and 0 from J; bases not matched to a gene: 3. Germline V gene sequence: CDR1 LNHDA, CDR2 SQIVND (reference sequence). The whole variable domain, remainder taken from reference TRBV19 and TRBJ2-3, is DGGITQSPKYLFRKEGQNVTLSCEQNLNHDAMYWYRQDPGQGLRLIYYSQIVNDFQKGDIAEGYSVSREKKESFPLTVTSAQKNPTAFYLCASSVTSGSTDTQYFGPGTRLTVL.

Notes on this clonotype: A read error may produce the germline difference seen at one junction end. The chain employs TRBV4-2 and TRBJ1-2; D is perhaps TRBD1 (6 bases). CDR1 and CDR2 (germline): LGHNA, YNFKEQ. The CDR3 consists of 14 residues. CDR3 in DNA: TGTGACAGCAGCCAAGATCCAGGGGACTATGGCTACACCTTC. Protein: CDSSQDPGDYGYTF.

V is TRBV4-1 and J is TRBJ1-2; no firm D call. The CDR3 runs 15 residues. Germline V lookup: CDR1 MGHRA, CDR2 YSYEKL. V lost 0 bases to trimming and J lost 2 bases, with 10 bases between them. The CDR3 loop is CASSQDVAGNYGYTF. CDR3 nucleotide sequence: TGCGCCAGCAGCCAAGACGTTGCAGGAAACTATGGCTACACCTTC.

This clonotype came up a few times. This sequence joins TRBV12-3 or TRBV12-4 and TRBJ1-1; 12 bases map to TRBD1. The V gene end was trimmed by 1 base and the J gene end by 4 bases; junction bases not matched to a gene: 1. The CDR3 extends over 15 amino acids. CDR3 region: CASSLGDRGPTEAFF. The CDR3 coding sequence is TGTGCCAGCAGTTTAGGGGACAGGGGGCCCACTGAAGCTTTCTTT.

V is TRBV19 and J is TRBJ1-5; a weak D match, TRBD1 (5 bases). Germline CDR1 reads LNHDA; CDR2 reads SQIVND (reference sequence). V shed 7 bases and J shed 9 bases, with 22 bases lying between them. The CDR3 length is 15 residues. This chain's CDR3 is CASTKTRDGLGPQHF. The CDR3 nucleotides read TGTGCCAGTACCAAAACTCGGGACGGACTTGGGCCCCAGCATTTT.

The CDR3 sequence: CAIRVAGSYNEQFF. Here the CDR3 DNA reads TGTGCCATCAGGGTAGCGGGGTCCTACAATGAGCAGTTCTTC. This chain links TRBV10-3 with TRBJ2-1; 8 bases agree with TRBD2. The CDR3 consists of 14 residues. Germline V gene lookup returns CDR1 ENHRY and CDR2 SYGVKD. Trimming at V came to 6 bases and at J to 1 base, leaving 2 bases not matched to a gene.

This clonotype has ten or more counts. The chain is built from TRBV4-1 and TRBJ1-5, with TRBD1 matching over 8 bases. Germline V gene sequence: CDR1 MGHRA, CDR2 YSYEKL. The CDR3 length is 14 residues. V was clipped by 1 base and J by 6 bases; unmatched bases: 2. CDR3 protein: CASSQARGLQPQHF. For the CDR3, the DNA is TGCGCCAGCAGCCAAGCCAGGGGGCTTCAGCCCCAGCATTTT.

CDR3 nucleotides: TGCGCCAGCAGCCAATACGCTCTGTTGGGGTCGACTAGCACAGATACGCAGTATTTT. This gives the protein CASSQYALLGSTSTDTQYF. This rearrangement joins TRBV4-1 to TRBJ2-3; unclear D gene. V gave up 2 bases and J gave up 0 bases, with 21 bases separating them. CDR1 and CDR2 (germline): MGHRA, YSYEKL. The CDR3 is made up of 19 amino acids.

This clonotype appeared a single time. The chain is built from TRBV5-1 and TRBJ2-1; possible D gene TRBD1, 5 bases. Germline CDR1 and CDR2: SGHRS and YFSETQ. Trimming removed 4 bases from V and 3 bases from J, with 11 bases in between. CDR3 length: 14 amino acids. CDR3 loop: CASSRGADYNEQFF. The CDR3 bases are TGCGCCAGCAGCCGTGGGGCAGACTACAATGAGCAGTTCTTC. The full variable domain, in which reference TRBV5-1 and TRBJ2-1 provide the parts outside the CDR3, is KAGVTQTPRYLIKTRGQQVTLSCSPISGHRSVSWYQQTPGQGLQFLFEYFSETQRNKGNFPGRFSGRQFSNSRSEMNVSTLELGDSALYLCASSRGADYNEQFFGPGTRLTVL.

The rearrangement uses TRBV7-9 and TRBJ1-2; no clear D. V was pared by 4 bases and J by 3 bases, with 15 bases between. Per germline, CDR1 SEHNR and CDR2 FQNEAQ (reference sequence). CDR3 length: 15 amino acids. The CDR3 coding sequence is TGTGCCAGCAGCTCCGTCGCCGGATTTGACTATGGCTACACCTTC. As protein: CASSSVAGFDYGYTF.

Only one count was recorded for this clonotype. The V and J genes are TRBV5-1 and TRBJ1-1, with no clear D. CDR3 length: 13 residues. V dropped 4 bases and J dropped 3 bases, with 10 bases sitting between them. The germline CDR1 and CDR2 sequences are SGHRS and YFSETQ. The CDR3 reads CASSMGSDTEAFF. The CDR3 DNA is TGCGCCAGCAGCATGGGTTCTGACACTGAAGCTTTCTTT.

The rearrangement joins TRBV12-3 or TRBV12-4 to TRBJ2-2; possibly TRBD2 for D (5 bases). Between the trimmed V and J ends, which lost 3 bases and 4 bases, there was a span of 12 bases. This CDR3 comprises 15 residues. The CDR3 loop is CASSLEVRSTGELFF. CDR3 DNA: TGTGCCAGCAGTTTGGAGGTTCGTAGCACCGGGGAGCTGTTTTTT.

This clonotype turned up a few times. The genes are TRBV6-2 or TRBV6-3 and TRBJ2-1, with D tentatively TRBD2 (8 bases). V was clipped by 5 bases and J by 8 bases, with 25 bases between them. The CDR3 is 17 amino acids. CDR1 MNHEY and CDR2 SVGEGT come from the germline V gene. Here the CDR3 DNA reads TGTGCCAGCAGTCTCCCCCCGGGAGGGGGCCAGGGGTATGAGCAGTTCTTC. Residues: CASSLPPGGGQGYEQFF.

J is TRBJ1-2 and V is TRBV5-1, with a possible D match to TRBD1 (5 bases). CDR3 length equals 13 residues. In germline, CDR1 is SGHRS, CDR2 YFSETQ. The V gene lost 0 bases and the J gene lost 6 bases, with 9 bases spanning the gap. CDR3 bases: TGCGCCAGCAGCTTGGAGGGGACGGATGGCTACACCTTC. Translating it yields CASSLEGTDGYTF.

V is TRBV30 and J is TRBJ1-2; weak D call: TRBD1 (6 bases). CDR1 is GTSNPN, CDR2 SVGIG, per germline (reference sequence). V was pared by 1 base and J by 6 bases, with 18 bases between. CDR3 length: 15 residues. CDR3 in amino acids: CAWSAPLQGGHGYTF. The CDR3 region has the DNA TGTGCCTGGAGTGCGCCACTACAGGGTGGGCATGGCTACACCTTC.

V is TRBV7-3 and J is TRBJ2-2; no definite D call. Germline CDR1 SGHTA, CDR2 FQGTGA. This CDR3 region has 17 residues. Trimming pared 2 bases from V and 1 base from J, leaving 14 bases between. CDR3 residues: CASSLESPGLNTGELFF. The CDR3 DNA follows: TGTGCCAGCAGCTTAGAGTCGCCAGGATTGAACACCGGGGAGCTGTTTTTT.

The CDR3 DNA follows: TGTGCCAGCTCACCGGGGACAAGCCATGGGGGCTACACCTTC. It specifies CASSPGTSHGGYTF. This sequence joins TRBV18 and TRBJ1-2; D might be TRBD1 (6 bases). The CDR3 contains 14 residues. CDR1 and CDR2 from the germline V gene are KGHSH and LQKENI. The germline V and J ends were trimmed by 3 bases and 8 bases, with 16 bases remaining between them.